This TCR beta chain stems from a study of T cell repertoires in cytomegalovirus infection. This clonotype was counted a few times. Each CDR3 protein is one row after TCRdb ran MiXCR on the reads. This sample has around 550,000 distinct CDR3 sequences, with more than 25% found just once. The germline V and J ends were trimmed by 3 bases and 0 bases, with 9 bases remaining between them. The CDR3 loop spans 16 amino acids. Germline CDR1 and CDR2: SEHNR and FQNEAQ (reference sequence). The chain joins TRBV7-9 to TRBJ2-6; D unresolved. The TCR was taken from a human donor in good health (CMV status not recorded). Some clones in this sample may be carry-over from other donors' samples. Input material: PBMCs. CDR3: CASSFQVDSGANVLTF. DNA of the CDR3: TGTGCCAGCAGCTTCCAGGTAGACTCTGGGGCCAACGTCCTGACTTTC.